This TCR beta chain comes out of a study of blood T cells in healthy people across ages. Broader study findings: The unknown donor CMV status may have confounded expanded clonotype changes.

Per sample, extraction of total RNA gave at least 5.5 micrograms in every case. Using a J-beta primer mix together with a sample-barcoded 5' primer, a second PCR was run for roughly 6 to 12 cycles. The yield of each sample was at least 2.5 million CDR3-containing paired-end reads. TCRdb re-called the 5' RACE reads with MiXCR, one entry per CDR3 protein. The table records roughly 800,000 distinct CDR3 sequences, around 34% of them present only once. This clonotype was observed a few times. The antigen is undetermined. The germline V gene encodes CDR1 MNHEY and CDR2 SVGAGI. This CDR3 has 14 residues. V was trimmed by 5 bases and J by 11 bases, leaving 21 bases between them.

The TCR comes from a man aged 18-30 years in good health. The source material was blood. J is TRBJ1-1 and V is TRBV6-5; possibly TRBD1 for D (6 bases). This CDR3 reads CASSEARTVQSAFF. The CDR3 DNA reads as TGTGCCAGCAGTGAAGCCAGGACAGTCCAGTCCGCTTTCTTT.